The rows below give T cell receptor beta chains drawn from one sample of a study of T-cell reconstitution after alpha-beta-depleted transplantation in children. TCRdb fed the PCR reads into MiXCR, producing one record per CDR3 protein. The sample lists about 400,000 distinct CDR3 sequences, about 14% occurring once. The material sequenced was PBMCs, taken from the stem cell graft. All receptors derive from a human donor who donated a stem cell graft to a child with Fanconi anemia. CDR3s include the opening cysteine and the closing phenylalanine or tryptophan. The D gene is left open where the match is weak. A clone size is listed for some rows: how often the clone was seen (once, few, many), or a class if it is expanded.

abundance,j_gene,v_gene,d_gene,CDR3nt,CDR3aa
-,TRBJ2-3,TRBV20-1,-,TGCAGTCCCAAAAATAAAGATACGCAGTATTTT,CSPKNKDTQYF
-,TRBJ2-7,TRBV11-1,TRBD1,TGTGCCAGCAGCTTAAGCTCAGGGGGTTCCTACGAGCAGTACTTC,CASSLSSGGSYEQYF
few,TRBJ2-1,TRBV12-3/TRBV12-4,-,TGTGCCAGCAGTTTAGGAGGGGGGGGGCTGGATGAGCAGTTCTTC,CASSLGGGGLDEQFF
-,TRBJ2-1,TRBV6-2/TRBV6-3,-,TGTGCCAGCAGTTCCCTCGTGGGGCTAAATGAGCAGTTCTTC,CASSSLVGLNEQFF
-,TRBJ1-2,TRBV6-5,-,TGTGCCAGCAGTTACGGGGGTGCTGGTGGCTACACCTTC,CASSYGGAGGYTF
-,TRBJ1-5,TRBV12-3/TRBV12-4,-,TGTGCCAGCAGTTTCGATGGAGGGAGTCAGCCCCAGCATTTT,CASSFDGGSQPQHF
many,TRBJ1-5,TRBV7-2,TRBD1,TGTGCCAGCAGCGAGGACAGGGCTTATCAGCCCCAGCATTTT,CASSEDRAYQPQHF
-,TRBJ2-7,TRBV20-1,-,TGCAGTGCTTCTCCCCCGACGGGGGCAACCACCTACGAGCAGTACTTC,CSASPPTGATTYEQYF
many,TRBJ1-5,TRBV27,-,TGTGCCAGCAGTTTTGGTCGGTCCCAGCCCCAGCATTTT,CASSFGRSQPQHF
few,TRBJ2-5,TRBV18,-,TGTGCCAGCTCCGGACTGATCCAAGAGACCCAGTACTTC,CASSGLIQETQYF
-,TRBJ2-1,TRBV20-1,TRBD2,TGCAGTGCTAGAGAGCGGGGGGGCAATGAGCAGTTCTTC,CSARERGGNEQFF
many,TRBJ2-3,TRBV11-2,-,TGTGCCAGCAGCTTAGGTCGACAGTTGACGCAGTATTTT,CASSLGRQLTQYF
-,TRBJ1-2,TRBV7-8,TRBD1,TGTGCCAGCAGCTCCCCACCCCAGGGGGTGGGCTACACCTTC,CASSSPPQGVGYTF
few,TRBJ1-1,TRBV5-6,-,TGTGCCAGCAGCCCGGTGGGTAGAGACACTGAAGCTTTCTTT,CASSPVGRDTEAFF
few,TRBJ2-1,TRBV6-1,-,TGTGCCAGCAGTGGGGTAACTAGATACTACAATGAGCAGTTCTTC,CASSGVTRYYNEQFF
-,TRBJ2-4,TRBV5-1,-,TGCGCCAGCAGCTTGGCCGCGGAGGGCGTTCAGTACTTC,CASSLAAEGVQYF